This TCR beta chain was recorded in a study of shared clonotypes between healthy human individuals (dated by TCRdb to 2020 to 2022). With respect to the entire study: The cohort included a few men and a couple of women between 18 and 49 years of age. For each donor, CD4 naive and CD4 memory were each given three plates, CD8 naive was given two plates, and CD8 memory was given one plate. Per donor, leukapheresis produced somewhere between about 0.94 and 9.5 billion PBMCs. To increase sequencing depth and limit assay-specific biases, different laboratories used diverse techniques to prepare libraries and sequence TCR repertoires. To estimate repertoire size and how much clonotype sharing occurs between individuals, the study deeply sequenced the blood TCR repertoires of several healthy adults.

Donors were healthy HIV-negative adults with no recently reported acute infections or vaccinations. Every donor was a Caucasian adult living in Nashville, Tennessee, USA. CD4+ T cells were enriched by magnetic negative selection; naive cells were then positively selected on CD45RA, and the negative fraction formed the memory subset. After blood collection by leukapheresis, PBMCs were isolated using Ficoll-Histopaque density gradient centrifugation and then cryopreserved in the vapor phase of liquid nitrogen. Analytical flow cytometry was used to check the purity and quantity of each magnetically sorted T cell population. Each sorted fraction had its genomic DNA isolated and then quantified by UV absorbance on a Nanodrop 2000c. The paper's findings and limits, for the study overall: Sampling was limited to blood, and TCR repertoires in tissue likely differ from TCR repertoires in blood. Larger estimated clonotype richness was generally found for naive subsets than for memory subsets. Pairwise subsampling led to the expectation that sequencing depth would affect the degree of clonotype sharing among donors. Compared with non-shared clonotypes, clonotypes shared by all four sorted-subset donors had higher generation probabilities. Around 5% of naive CD4, roughly 3.6% of naive CD8, about 2.4% of memory CD4, and about 0.4% of memory CD8 clonotypes were shared across several donors. Rarefaction of sorted-subset datasets indicated incomplete sequencing despite the large sequencing depth. Because the study included a small number of donors, the genetic and exposure-history diversity represented was limited.

To note about this clone: Its target antigen remains unknown. Base qualities are missing; no much larger clone stands one base away.

The junction shows trimming of 4 bases on V and 5 bases on J, plus 20 bases between the germline ends. Measured from the cysteine to the phenylalanine, the CDR3 is 17 residues long. Solely the CDR3 DNA is kept, with 51 bases framed from the first base. Based on the germline V gene, the CDR1 and CDR2 sequences are MDHEN and SYDVKM. TCR CDR3 regions were amplified from genomic DNA by multiplex PCR using the deep immunoSEQ assay. Genomic DNA extracted from each cell subset was distributed evenly over all wells of several immunoSEQ 96-well plates, and each plate served as one replicate. Each replicate PCR for sorted subsets received around 200 ng genomic DNA, equal to roughly 29,000 T cell genomes. Purified libraries were measured with a Qubit 3.0 fluorometer, size-checked on a Bioanalyzer 2100, and measured again with the KAPA Library Quantification kit. Every immunoSEQ 96-well plate was sequenced on a dedicated single-read 150-cycle Illumina NextSeq 550 flow cell. As for how the authors treated the data: Because the immunoSEQ output included only junctional sequences and no quality scores, the filtering could not be the same as the filtering used for full-length reads. To assign V/J genes and CDR3, sequences were annotated against IMGT germline references using PyIR, a Python wrapper for IgBLAST v1.9. Reads were filtered out if the reads had weak V/J assignments (E-value above 1e-6), no CDR3, stop codons, out-of-frame junctions, or ambiguous translated residues. V3J clonotypes were defined as sequences sharing the same inferred V gene, J gene, and CDR3 amino acid sequence. Percentage overlap between repertoires was computed as shared unique clonotypes divided by the size of the smaller repertoire. Repertoire richness was assessed with RTK rarefaction, the Chao1 estimator, and Recon v2.1 estimates of unobserved clonotypes. Generation probabilities for all TCRbeta clonotypes obtained by the gDNA method from a handful of donors were computed using OLGA. TCRdb holds this immuneACCESS table with in-frame rearrangements only. Some clones are missing; in checked studies, unresolved V genes explain under half, and the rest has no known cause. That table gives V, J and clone size, and the DNA gave D and trimming. The sample yields some 300,000 clones; over 70% were counted once. Together, the top ten hold roughly a tenth of the sample.

The sample was memory CD4+ T cells sorted from blood. The cell subset or site label, as the study defines it: CD45RA-negative fraction. This chain is built from TRBV28 and TRBJ1-4, with the D gene not clear enough to name. This receptor was identified in a man aged 25-45 years in good health. The DNA sequence follows: TGTGCCAGCAGTTCATCCGCCTTGGGCATAGAGAATGAAAAACTGTTTTTT. This codes for CASSSSALGIENEKLFF.